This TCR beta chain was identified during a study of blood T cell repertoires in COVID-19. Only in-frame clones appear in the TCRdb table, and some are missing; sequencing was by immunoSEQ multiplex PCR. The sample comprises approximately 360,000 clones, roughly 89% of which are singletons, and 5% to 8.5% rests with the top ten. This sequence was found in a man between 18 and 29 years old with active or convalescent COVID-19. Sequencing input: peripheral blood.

The CDR3 loop reads CATTIGGDTQYF. In DNA, the CDR3 is TGTGCCACCACCATCGGGGGAGATACGCAGTATTTT. The chain couples TRBV19 to TRBJ2-3, with D possibly TRBD2 on 6 matching bases. V was cut by 10 bases and J by 5 bases, with 13 bases left in between. CDR3 size: 12 residues. Germline V gives CDR1 LNHDA, CDR2 SQIVND (reference sequence).